These T cell receptor beta chains were read from a single sample in a study of blood T cell repertoires in COVID-19. Produced via immunoSEQ multiplex PCR; TCRdb's table is partial and in-frame only. Among over 200,000 clones listed, about nine tenths were seen once. The sequenced material came from peripheral blood. These receptors originate from a man aged 30 to 45 who had recovered from COVID-19. CDR3s include the opening cysteine and the closing phenylalanine or tryptophan. D genes are given only for firm matches.

d_gene	v_gene	j_gene	CDR3aa	CDR3nt
TRBD1	TRBV7-6	TRBJ1-2	CASSLGGQHDLNGYTF	TGTGCCAGCAGCTTAGGGGGACAGCACGATTTAAATGGCTACACCTTC
TRBD2	TRBV6-5	TRBJ2-7	CAGGGNLYEQYF	TGTGCCGGGGGAGGGAATCTTTACGAGCAGTACTTC
TRBD2	TRBV6-5	TRBJ2-3	CAPGGSSTDTQYF	TGTGCCCCCGGGGGGTCTAGCACAGATACGCAGTATTTT
.	TRBV10-1	TRBJ2-3	CASRPQGTDTQYF	TGCGCCAGCAGACCCCAGGGAACAGATACGCAGTATTTT
TRBD1	TRBV9	TRBJ2-7	CASSVGRGSSYEQYF	TGTGCCAGCAGCGTCGGCAGGGGGAGTTCCTACGAGCAGTACTTC
.	TRBV30	TRBJ1-2	CAWSVGQRGYTF	TGTGCCTGGAGTGTCGGACAGAGAGGCTACACCTTC
TRBD2	TRBV19	TRBJ2-1	CASSTSAGAYNEQFF	TGTGCCAGTAGTACGTCTGCGGGGGCCTACAATGAGCAGTTCTTC
.	TRBV6-5	TRBJ2-1	CASSYSKPVNEQFF	TGTGCCAGCAGTTACTCGAAACCGGTGAATGAGCAGTTCTTC
TRBD2	TRBV5-1	TRBJ2-3	CASSSFPGLAGTSTDTQYF	TGCGCCAGCAGCTCATTCCCGGGACTAGCGGGGACTAGCACAGATACGCAGTATTTT
.	TRBV6-5	TRBJ2-7	CASSYRYLYEQYF	TGTGCCAGCAGTTACCGTTATCTCTACGAGCAGTACTTC
TRBD2	TRBV4-1	TRBJ2-7	CASSQYQLGLEYYEQYF	TGCGCCAGCAGCCAATACCAACTGGGACTAGAGTACTACGAGCAGTACTTC
.	TRBV6-6	TRBJ2-2	CASSYPSIVGELFF	TGTGCCAGCAGTTACCCTTCGATAGTCGGGGAGCTGTTTTTT
TRBD2	TRBV5-1	TRBJ2-3	CATGPGSGGASRAQYF	TGCGCCACCGGGCCGGGTAGCGGGGGGGCCTCTCGTGCGCAGTATTTT
.	TRBV6-5	TRBJ1-4	CASRTTEDREKLFF	TGTGCCAGCAGGACAACGGAGGACCGGGAAAAACTGTTTTTT
TRBD1	TRBV27	TRBJ1-5	CASSLSGGGLSQPQHF	TGTGCCAGCAGTTTATCAGGGGGCGGGTTGAGTCAGCCCCAGCATTTT